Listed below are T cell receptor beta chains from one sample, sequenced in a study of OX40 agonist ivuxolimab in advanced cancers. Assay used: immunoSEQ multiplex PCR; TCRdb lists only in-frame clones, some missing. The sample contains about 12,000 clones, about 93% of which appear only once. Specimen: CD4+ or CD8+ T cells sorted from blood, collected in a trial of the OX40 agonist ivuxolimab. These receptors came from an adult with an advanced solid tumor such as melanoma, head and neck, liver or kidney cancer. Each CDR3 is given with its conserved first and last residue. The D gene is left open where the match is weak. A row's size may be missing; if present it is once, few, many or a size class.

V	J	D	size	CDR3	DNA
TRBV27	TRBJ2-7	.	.	CASSSAPSDLYEQYF	TGTGCCAGCAGTTCAGCGCCTAGCGACCTCTACGAGCAGTACTTC
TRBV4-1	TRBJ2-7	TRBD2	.	CASSQMGGGSDEQYF	TGCGCCAGCAGCCAAATGGGCGGGGGGAGCGACGAGCAGTACTTC
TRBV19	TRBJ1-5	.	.	CASTLGQGPNQPQHF	TGTGCCAGTACCTTGGGGCAGGGACCAAATCAGCCCCAGCATTTT
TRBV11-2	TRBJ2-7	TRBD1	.	CASSLPGGDEQYF	TGTGCCAGCAGCTTACCAGGGGGTGACGAGCAGTACTTC
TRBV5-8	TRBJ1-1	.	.	CASSSLQGPGFPEAFF	TGTGCCAGCAGCTCGCTACAGGGTCCGGGGTTCCCTGAAGCTTTCTTT
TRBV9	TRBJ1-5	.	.	CASSVGSTGQPQHF	TGTGCCAGCAGCGTAGGTTCGACGGGTCAGCCCCAGCATTTT
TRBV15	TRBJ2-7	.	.	CATSGMGPNYEQYF	TGTGCCACCAGTGGAATGGGACCAAACTACGAGCAGTACTTC
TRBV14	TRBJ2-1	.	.	CASSRGIYNEQFF	TGTGCCAGCAGCCGTGGGATATACAATGAGCAGTTCTTC
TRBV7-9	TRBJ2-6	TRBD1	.	CASSSREGQGATGANVLTF	TGTGCCAGCAGCTCAAGGGAAGGACAGGGGGCGACTGGGGCCAACGTCCTGACTTTC
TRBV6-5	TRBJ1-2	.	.	CATSPGTGDYGYTF	TGTGCCACCTCCCCCGGGACGGGGGACTATGGCTACACCTTC
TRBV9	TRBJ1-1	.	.	CASSVSGAGMNTEAFF	TGTGCCAGCAGCGTATCAGGGGCCGGCATGAACACTGAAGCTTTCTTT
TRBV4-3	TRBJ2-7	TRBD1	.	CASSQAGTGVYEQYF	TGCGCCAGCAGCCAAGCCGGGACAGGGGTATACGAGCAGTACTTC
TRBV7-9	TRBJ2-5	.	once	CASSLGMVGQETQYF	TGTGCCAGCAGCTTAGGGATGGTGGGTCAGGAGACCCAGTACTTC
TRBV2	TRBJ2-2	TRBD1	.	CASSLGTGSTGELFF	TGTGCCAGCAGTTTAGGGACAGGGAGCACCGGGGAGCTGTTTTTT
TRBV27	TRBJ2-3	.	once	CASSLQGNIQDTQYF	TGTGCCAGCAGTTTGCAGGGCAACATTCAGGATACGCAGTATTTT
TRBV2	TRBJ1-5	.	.	CASDKYSNQPQHF	TGTGCCAGCGACAAATATAGCAATCAGCCCCAGCATTTT
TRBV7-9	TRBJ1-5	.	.	CASSQGHQPQHF	TGTGCCAGCAGCCAGGGGCATCAGCCCCAGCATTTT
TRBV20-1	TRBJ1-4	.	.	CSARVGEKLFF	TGCAGTGCTAGAGTCGGGGAAAAACTGTTTTTT
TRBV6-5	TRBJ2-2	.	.	CASSRTRERTGELFF	TGTGCCAGCAGCAGGACCCGGGAGAGAACCGGGGAGCTGTTTTTT
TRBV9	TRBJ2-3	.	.	CASSVSRGTDTQYF	TGTGCCAGCAGCGTATCCAGGGGCACAGATACGCAGTATTTT
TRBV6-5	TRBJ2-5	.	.	CASMARVTQYF	TGTGCCAGCATGGCTAGGGTGACCCAGTACTTC
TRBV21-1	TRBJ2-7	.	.	CASTSGDSRPYEQYF	TGTGCCAGCACCTCCGGGGACAGCCGACCCTACGAGCAGTACTTC
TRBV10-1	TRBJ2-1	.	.	CASSWQGGYNEQFF	TGCGCCAGCAGTTGGCAGGGCGGTTACAATGAGCAGTTCTTC
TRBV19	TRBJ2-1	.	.	CASSIVRVNEQFF	TGTGCCAGTAGTATAGTGAGGGTTAATGAGCAGTTCTTC
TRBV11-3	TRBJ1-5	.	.	CASSLPGPNQPQHF	TGTGCCAGCAGCTTACCGGGTCCCAATCAGCCCCAGCATTTT
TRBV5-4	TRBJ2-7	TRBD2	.	CASSPRGDYEQYF	TGTGCCAGCAGCCCCCGGGGGGACTACGAGCAGTACTTC
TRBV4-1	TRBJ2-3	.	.	CASSQDLYGLPDTQYF	TGCGCCAGCAGCCAAGATCTCTACGGGCTCCCAGATACGCAGTATTTT
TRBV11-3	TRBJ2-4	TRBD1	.	CASSSGTGGSKNIQYF	TGTGCCAGCAGCTCCGGGACAGGGGGATCCAAAAACATTCAGTACTTC
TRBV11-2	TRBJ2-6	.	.	CASSFWTEDVLTF	TGTGCCAGCAGCTTTTGGACGGAGGACGTCCTGACTTTC
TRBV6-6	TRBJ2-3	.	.	CASSAQGFGTDTQYF	TGTGCCAGCAGTGCGCAGGGTTTCGGCACAGATACGCAGTATTTT
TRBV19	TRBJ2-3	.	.	CASSIDTSPSTDTQYF	TGTGCCAGTAGTATAGATACCTCCCCTAGCACAGATACGCAGTATTTT
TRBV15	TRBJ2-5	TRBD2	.	CATSSEIAGDQETQYF	TGTGCCACCAGCAGCGAAATAGCGGGGGACCAAGAGACCCAGTACTTC
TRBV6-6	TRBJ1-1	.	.	CASRDPRRAEAFF	TGTGCCAGCAGAGACCCCCGAAGGGCTGAAGCTTTCTTT
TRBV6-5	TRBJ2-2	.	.	CASSRLKELFF	TGTGCCAGCAGTAGACTCAAGGAGCTGTTTTTT
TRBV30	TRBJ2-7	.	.	CAWTGNPYEQYF	TGTGCCTGGACAGGGAACCCCTACGAGCAGTACTTC
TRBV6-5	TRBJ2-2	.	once	CASSGGTGELFF	TGTGCCAGCAGTGGAGGCACCGGGGAGCTGTTTTTT
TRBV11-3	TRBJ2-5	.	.	CASSSDYLREQYF	TGTGCCAGCAGCTCAGACTACTTGAGGGAGCAGTACTTC
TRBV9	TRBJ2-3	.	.	CASSGGTDTQYF	TGTGCCAGCAGCGGGGGGACAGATACGCAGTATTTT
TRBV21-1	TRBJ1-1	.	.	CASRRNLLPIRTEAFF	TGTGCCAGCAGGCGGAACTTGCTACCAATTCGCACTGAAGCTTTCTTT
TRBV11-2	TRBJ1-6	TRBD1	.	CASSLNAGGLSPLHF	TGTGCCAGCAGCTTAAATGCAGGGGGCCTTTCACCCCTCCACTTT
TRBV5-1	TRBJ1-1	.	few	CASSRAATNTEAFF	TGCGCCAGCAGCCGGGCAGCAACGAACACTGAAGCTTTCTTT
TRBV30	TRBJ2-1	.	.	CAWIHGGDQFF	TGTGCCTGGATTCATGGCGGAGACCAGTTCTTC
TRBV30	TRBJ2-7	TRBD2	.	CAWGKGAGGYEQYF	TGTGCCTGGGGGAAGGGAGCGGGAGGTTACGAGCAGTACTTC
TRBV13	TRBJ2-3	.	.	CASSLSDTQYF	TGTGCCAGCAGCTTATCAGATACGCAGTATTTT
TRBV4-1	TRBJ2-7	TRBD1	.	CASSPPGRQGYEQYF	TGCGCCAGCAGCCCTCCGGGGAGACAGGGATACGAGCAGTACTTC
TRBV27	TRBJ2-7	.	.	CASSLGRGYEQYF	TGTGCCAGCAGTTTGGGCAGGGGCTACGAGCAGTACTTC